This T cell receptor beta chain was recovered during a study of T cell responses to AZD1222 COVID-19 vaccine. Study-wide results and limits: Females outnumbered males among donors, who were mostly white British; clonal diversity was possibly underestimated.

This CDR3 has 13 residues. Profiled with immunoSEQ multiplex PCR; TCRdb holds only in-frame clones, not every one. The sample has 150,000 or so clones; around 87% are singletons. A remark on this clone: Its target is not known.

The starting material was peripheral blood, obtained 28 days after the second AZD1222 dose. The clonotype originates from an adult who received the AZD1222 COVID-19 vaccine. The rearrangement joins TRBV21-1 to TRBJ1-2; the table names TRBD1, a call not compared with the DNA. TRBV21-1 is a documented pseudogene. For the CDR3, the DNA is TGTGCCAGCAGCAAAACAGCAAACTATGGCTACACCTTC. Amino acids: CASSKTANYGYTF.